The rows below give T cell receptor beta chains drawn from one sample of a study of OX40 agonist ivuxolimab in advanced cancers. Generated by immunoSEQ multiplex PCR, the TCRdb table keeps only in-frame clones and is missing some. The sample shows around 76,000 clones, 65% to 90% of them seen only once. This specimen was CD4+ or CD8+ T cells sorted from blood, taken in a trial of the OX40 agonist ivuxolimab. The source is an adult with an advanced solid tumor such as melanoma, head and neck, liver or kidney cancer. The conserved cysteine and the conserved F or W are not part of the CDR3 here. A D gene is named only where the DNA matches it firmly.

V	J	D	CDR3
TRBV7-9	TRBJ1-2	TRBD1	ASARGPLYGYT
TRBV30	TRBJ1-5	NA	AWSASSGSIGNQPQH
TRBV6-5	TRBJ1-2	NA	ASSYSYDLSYT
TRBV6-5	TRBJ2-3	TRBD2	ASRSLAGVGDTQY
TRBV7-2	TRBJ2-6	TRBD2	ASNHLGGKGANVLT
TRBV11-1	TRBJ1-2	NA	ASSLIGEAGYT
TRBV2	TRBJ1-4	NA	ASSGKQGVGLF
TRBV21-1	TRBJ2-7	NA	ASRGRASSYEQY
TRBV2	TRBJ1-5	NA	ASSRSVDSNQPQH
TRBV7-6	TRBJ2-2	NA	ASNLGGPNTGELF
TRBV2	TRBJ2-7	TRBD1	ASRGQGGRTYEQY
TRBV29-1	TRBJ1-1	NA	SVESFNTEAF
TRBV5-5	TRBJ1-5	NA	ASSSAGQDNQPQH
TRBV2	TRBJ2-1	TRBD2	ASNGGLAGFSYNEQF
TRBV5-1	TRBJ1-1	NA	ASSFGSNTEAF